A single sample gave rise to the 31 T cell receptor beta chains below, sequenced in a study of cytomegalovirus exposure and HLA in healthy donors (TCRdb year 2017). Receptors were amplified or captured by the immunoSEQ multiplex PCR assay. For the multiplex PCR, a mixture combining 60 forward primers for TCR Vbeta segments and 13 reverse primers for TCR Jbeta segments was used. In its TCRdb copy, this immuneACCESS table keeps in-frame sequences only and misses some clones. Where compared with another copy, unresolved V genes explain less than half of these, and the others have no known cause. For this sample the table gives about 150,000 clones, of which approximately 77% were detected only once. The ten largest clones add up to 1.2% to 1.5% of the sample. The specimen sequenced was PBMCs. The receptors come from a man aged 18 to 29 in good health and CMV-seronegative.

This clone was counted a few times. DNA of the CDR3: TGCAGCGCTAACAGGGGGCTAGGCTACGAGCAGTACTTC. Amino acid sequence: CSANRGLGYEQYF. The chain has TRBV29-1 and TRBJ2-7; 9 bases align to TRBD1. There are 13 residues in the CDR3. Per germline, CDR1 SQVTM and CDR2 ANQGSEA. The ends lost 7 bases at V and 3 bases at J; junction bases unmatched: 7.

The genes are TRBV5-1 and TRBJ2-5; 7 nucleotides match TRBD2. The CDR3 is made up of 13 amino acids. Germline V gene data show CDR1 as SGHRS and CDR2 as YFSETQ. J was trimmed by 5 bases and V by 6 bases; bases with no gene match: 7. CDR3 DNA: TGCGCCAGCATGTTTGCGGGAGAGGAGACCCAGTACTTC. Protein product: CASMFAGEETQYF.

The chain employs TRBV27 and TRBJ2-2, with D tentatively TRBD2 (5 bases). The ends were cut back, 2 bases at V and 6 bases at J, with 10 bases in the middle. Germline CDR1 is MNHEY and CDR2 is SMNVEV (reference sequence). The CDR3 runs to 14 residues. CDR3 in amino acids: CASSLPGNAGELFF. The CDR3 coding sequence is TGTGCCAGCAGTTTACCGGGGAATGCCGGGGAGCTGTTTTTT.

The chain recombines TRBV5-1 with TRBJ2-1, with 7 bases fitting TRBD1. CDR1 SGHRS and CDR2 YFSETQ come from the germline V gene. CDR3 length equals 19 residues. The V and J ends lost 4 bases and 1 base, in that order; junction bases with no gene match: 17. The chain's CDR3 is CASSPEGGATSMSYNEQFF. The CDR3 DNA follows: TGCGCCAGCAGCCCGGAAGGGGGCGCTACCTCTATGTCCTACAATGAGCAGTTCTTC.

The chain couples TRBV19 to TRBJ1-3; a possible D gene is TRBD1 (6 bases). Trimming took 10 bases from V and 1 from J, leaving 17 bases between them. CDR1 and CDR2 (germline): LNHDA, SQIVND (reference sequence). This CDR3 has 15 residues. The CDR3 sequence: CATNAGTPSGNTIYF. Here the CDR3 DNA reads TGTGCCACCAACGCAGGGACACCTTCTGGAAACACCATATATTTT.

The gene calls are TRBV7-2 and TRBJ2-2, with unresolved D. Germline V gives CDR1 SGHTA, CDR2 FQGNSA. The CDR3 totals 14 residues. With 5 bases removed from V and 1 base from J, the gap between germline ends came to 8 bases. The CDR3 DNA reads TGTGCCAGCAGCCCTAACAGGAACACCGGGGAGCTGTTTTTT. This translates into CASSPNRNTGELFF.

This chain joins TRBV9 and TRBJ2-7; D might be TRBD1 (5 bases). The CDR3 runs to 15 residues. Trimming shortened V by 3 bases and J by 2 bases, and 15 bases separated the two germline ends. Germline lookup yields CDR1 SGDLS and CDR2 YYNGEE. CDR3 amino acids: CASSAGDRPPYEQYF. The CDR3 DNA sequence: TGTGCCAGCAGCGCTGGAGACAGACCCCCCTACGAGCAGTACTTC. Full variable domain (outside the CDR3, taken from reference TRBV9 and TRBJ2-7): DSGVTQTPKHLITATGQRVTLRCSPRSGDLSVYWYQQSLDQGLQFLIQYYNGEERAKGNILERFSAQQFPDLHSELNLSSLELGDSALYFCASSAGDRPPYEQYFGPGTRLTVT.

This clone was detected once. The rearrangement links TRBV28 to TRBJ2-5; the match to TRBD1 covers 7 bases. This CDR3 spans 16 amino acids. V trimming: 7 bases; J trimming: 2 bases; junction bases outside the gene matches: 13. Germline V lookup: CDR1 MDHEN, CDR2 SYDVKM. The CDR3 nucleotides are TGTGCCAGCATACGATACGAACCGGGACAGCAAGAGACCCAGTACTTC. This translates into CASIRYEPGQQETQYF.

The CDR3 bases are TGTGCCAGCAGCCATTCACAACTATCTGGAGAGCAGTTCTTC. This sequence encodes CASSHSQLSGEQFF. This chain joins TRBV9 and TRBJ2-1; no firm D call. This CDR3 comprises 14 residues. Trimming stripped 4 bases from V and 10 bases from J, with 18 bases between. CDR1 is SGDLS and CDR2 is YYNGEE in the germline V gene.

The rearrangement uses TRBV11-2 and TRBJ2-7; a weak D match, TRBD1 (6 bases). The CDR3 sequence is 16 residues long. The V end was cut by 7 bases, the J end by 3 bases, with 22 bases between. The germline V gene encodes CDR1 SGHAT and CDR2 FQNNGV. CDR3 amino acids: CASTVGASSILYEQYF. The CDR3 DNA reads TGTGCCAGCACCGTGGGGGCTAGCAGCATTCTCTACGAGCAGTACTTC.

This chain joins TRBV6-6 and TRBJ1-6; D possibly corresponds to TRBD1 (5 bases). Germline assignment: CDR1 MNHNY and CDR2 SVGAGI (reference sequence). The V end was cut by 5 bases, the J end by 7 bases, with 12 bases between. This CDR3 is 14 amino acids long. The CDR3 bases are TGTGCCAGCAGTGCGGACATAGGGAATTCACCCCTCCACTTT. Translation: CASSADIGNSPLHF.

The chain uses TRBV10-1 and TRBJ2-3; maybe TRBD2 (5 bases). Germline-derived CDR1 and CDR2 are WNHNN and SYGVQD (reference sequence). Trimming pared 11 bases from V and 5 bases from J, leaving 11 bases between. This CDR3 region has 11 residues. CDR3 sequence (DNA): TGCGCCGCGGGTCCCAGAGATACGCAGTATTTT. It specifies CAAGPRDTQYF.

The chain has TRBV6-1 and TRBJ1-1; no clear D gene. The V gene lost 2 bases and the J gene lost 4 bases, with 8 bases spanning the gap. The CDR3 runs to 13 residues. Germline lookup yields CDR1 MNHNS and CDR2 SASEGT. The CDR3 region is CASSETSGTEAFF. The CDR3 coding sequence is TGTGCCAGCAGTGAAACGTCGGGCACTGAAGCTTTCTTT.

The chain has TRBV4-3 and TRBJ2-2, with TRBD2 identical over 7 bases. V shed 3 bases, J shed 8 bases, and the junction held 9 bases outside the gene matches. In germline, CDR1 is LGHNA, CDR2 YSLEER. This CDR3 region has 15 residues. CDR3 sequence reads: CASSQRERVSGELFF. CDR3 DNA sequence: TGCGCCAGCAGCCAGCGGGAGAGGGTATCGGGGGAGCTGTTTTTT.

The V call is TRBV5-4, the J call TRBJ1-2, with 7 bases that match TRBD1. The germline CDR1 and CDR2 sequences are SGHNT and YYREEE (reference sequence). This CDR3 region has 16 residues. Losses at the gene ends were 4 bases for V and 7 bases for J; bases not matched to a gene: 16. The CDR3 loop is CASSPDREWIYGGYTF. The CDR3 region has the DNA TGTGCCAGCAGCCCCGACAGGGAATGGATCTACGGTGGCTACACCTTC.

This clone was recorded a few times. The rearrangement links TRBV4-1 to TRBJ1-3; TRBD1 aligns across 7 bases. The trim removed 5 bases at V and 2 bases at J, leaving 6 bases unmatched. The CDR3 extends over 15 amino acids. The germline CDR1 and CDR2 sequences are MGHRA and YSYEKL. This CDR3 reads CASSSTGSAGNTIYF. CDR3 nucleotides: TGCGCCAGCAGCTCGACAGGGTCCGCTGGAAACACCATATATTTT.

This clone was recorded a few times. This chain links TRBV11-3 with TRBJ1-1; D call uncertain. V was pared by 3 bases and J by 1 base, with 6 bases between. Per the germline V gene, CDR1 is SGHNT and CDR2 is YENEEA. The CDR3 runs to 13 residues. Here the CDR3 reads CASSFTENTEAFF. As DNA, the CDR3 is TGTGCCAGCAGCTTTACAGAGAACACTGAAGCTTTCTTT.

The chain is built from TRBV19 and TRBJ2-7; TRBD2 is a possible D gene (6 bases). The CDR3 has 15 residues. Germline V gene data show CDR1 as LNHDA and CDR2 as SQIVND (reference sequence). V lost 6 bases and J 3 bases, leaving 18 bases between the germline ends. The CDR3 bases are TGTGCCAGTAGGCGCGGCCGGGACTCGGACTACGAGCAGTACTTC. Translating it yields CASRRGRDSDYEQYF. Combining the CDR3 with reference TRBV19 and TRBJ2-7 gives the whole variable domain DGGITQSPKYLFRKEGQNVTLSCEQNLNHDAMYWYRQDPGQGLRLIYYSQIVNDFQKGDIAEGYSVSREKKESFPLTVTSAQKNPTAFYLCASRRGRDSDYEQYFGPGTRLTVT.

This clone came up once. The V and J genes are TRBV13 and TRBJ1-1; 7 bases line up with TRBD1. CDR3 length equals 14 residues. Losses at the gene ends were 5 bases for V and 4 bases for J; bases not matched to a gene: 7. Germline loops: CDR1 PRHDT, CDR2 FYEKMQ (reference sequence). The CDR3 spells CASSLPQGFTEAFF. DNA of the CDR3: TGTGCCAGCAGCCTACCACAGGGGTTCACTGAAGCTTTCTTT.

The gene calls are TRBV29-1 and TRBJ2-7; 10 bases align to TRBD2. Trimming cost V 7 bases and J 2 bases; bases outside gene matches: 11. The CDR3 spans 15 residues. Germline values: CDR1 SQVTM, CDR2 ANQGSEA. CDR3 region: CSARVASGSPYEQYF. The CDR3 bases are TGCAGCGCGCGTGTGGCTAGCGGGAGCCCCTACGAGCAGTACTTC.

The genes are TRBV19 and TRBJ2-1; TRBD2 agrees at 8 bases. J was trimmed by 9 bases and V by 5 bases; bases with no gene match: 15. CDR1 LNHDA and CDR2 SQIVND come from the germline V gene (reference sequence). This CDR3 has 16 residues. The CDR3 region is CASSWVGTSVGGEQFF. The CDR3 coding sequence is TGTGCCAGTAGTTGGGTAGGGACTAGTGTTGGGGGTGAGCAGTTCTTC.

The chain is built from TRBV7-9 and TRBJ2-6; perhaps TRBD1 as D (5 bases). V dropped 7 bases and J dropped 0 bases, with 16 bases sitting between them. Germline values: CDR1 SEHNR, CDR2 FQNEAQ (reference sequence). The CDR3 runs 17 residues. Here the CDR3 reads CASTPSGSVSGANVLTF. The DNA of the CDR3 is TGTGCCAGCACCCCGTCAGGGTCTGTCTCTGGGGCCAACGTCCTGACTTTC.

The chain recombines TRBV19 with TRBJ2-1; TRBD2 aligns across 9 bases. The V segment lost 5 bases and the J segment 3 bases; nucleotides outside the gene matches: 14. This CDR3 has 18 residues. Germline V gene sequence: CDR1 LNHDA, CDR2 SQIVND (reference sequence). The CDR3 loop is CASSSSGNAGGIYNEQFF. The DNA of the CDR3 is TGTGCCAGTAGTTCCTCGGGAAACGCGGGAGGGATCTACAATGAGCAGTTCTTC.

The CDR3 sequence is CASSPTGAGYEQYF. Here the CDR3 DNA reads TGCGCCAGCAGCCCGACAGGGGCAGGCTACGAGCAGTACTTC. The chain carries TRBV4-1 and TRBJ2-7, with 8 positions matching TRBD1. Trimming at V came to 4 bases and at J to 3 bases, leaving 5 bases not matched to a gene. This CDR3 is 14 amino acids long. Germline assignment: CDR1 MGHRA and CDR2 YSYEKL.

V is TRBV5-6 and J is TRBJ1-3; 10 bases fit TRBD1. J gave up 0 bases and V 2 bases, and 5 bases lay outside the gene matches. Germline V CDR1 and CDR2: SGHDT, YYEEEE. The CDR3 has 17 amino acids. CDR3 DNA sequence: TGTGCCAGCAGCTTCCCGGACAGGGGGAGCTCTGGAAACACCATATATTTT. It encodes CASSFPDRGSSGNTIYF. Drawing the rest from reference TRBV5-6 and TRBJ1-3, the complete variable domain is DAGVTQSPTHLIKTRGQQVTLRCSPKSGHDTVSWYQQALGQGPQFIFQYYEEEERQRGNFPDRFSGHQFPNYSSELNVNALLLGDSALYLCASSFPDRGSSGNTIYFGEGSWLTVV.

V is TRBV10-3 and J is TRBJ2-3; D is undetermined. Germline values: CDR1 ENHRY, CDR2 SYGVKD. This CDR3 region has 15 residues. V was clipped by 0 bases and J by 6 bases, with 13 bases between them. In DNA, the CDR3 is TGTGCCATCAGTGAGTCGACTGAGCTGGATGATACGCAGTATTTT. It yields the protein CAISESTELDDTQYF.

The chain has TRBV4-1 and TRBJ1-6; 8 bases map to TRBD1. The germline V gene has CDR1 MGHRA and CDR2 YSYEKL. CDR3 length equals 16 residues. Trimming at V came to 1 base and at J to 7 bases, leaving 6 bases not matched to a gene. CDR3 sequence (DNA): TGCGCCAGCAGCCAAGCTGGGGACAGGAACAATTCACCCCTCCACTTT. Protein sequence: CASSQAGDRNNSPLHF.

A few counts support this clone. The chain joins TRBV4-1 to TRBJ2-1, with TRBD2 matching 10 bases. Germline loops: CDR1 MGHRA, CDR2 YSYEKL. The CDR3 length is 15 residues. V dropped 1 base and J dropped 8; count of bases not matched to a gene: 5. Written as DNA, the CDR3 is TGCGCCAGCAGCCAAGGTCTAGCGGGAGAGGATGAGCAGTTCTTC. It yields the protein CASSQGLAGEDEQFF.

The rearrangement joins TRBV11-2 to TRBJ2-7, with a weak D call TRBD2 (7 bases). The germline V gene has CDR1 SGHAT and CDR2 FQNNGV. With 4 bases removed from V and 4 bases from J, the gap between germline ends came to 20 bases. The CDR3 contains 16 residues. The CDR3 DNA reads as TGTGCCAGCAGCTCTCCGACCCGGGGGGCGGGGTACGAGCAGTACTTC. As protein: CASSSPTRGAGYEQYF.

The chain has TRBV18 and TRBJ2-5; 10 bases fit TRBD2. V lost 2 bases and J lost 4; bases outside the gene matches: 7. CDR1 KGHSH and CDR2 LQKENI come from the germline V gene. The CDR3 totals 16 residues. This chain's CDR3 is CASSPSTSGKGETQYF. DNA of the CDR3: TGTGCCAGCTCACCATCCACTAGCGGGAAGGGAGAGACCCAGTACTTC.

This clone was detected a few times. The V and J genes are TRBV14 and TRBJ2-7; 7 bases line up with TRBD1. The CDR3 totals 16 residues. Unmatched junction bases numbered 11, after V lost 2 bases and J lost 4 bases. Per germline, CDR1 SGHDN and CDR2 FVKESK. CDR3 sequence: CASSQLRDSQAYEQYF. CDR3 nucleotide sequence: TGTGCCAGCAGCCAACTCCGGGACAGCCAAGCGTACGAGCAGTACTTC.